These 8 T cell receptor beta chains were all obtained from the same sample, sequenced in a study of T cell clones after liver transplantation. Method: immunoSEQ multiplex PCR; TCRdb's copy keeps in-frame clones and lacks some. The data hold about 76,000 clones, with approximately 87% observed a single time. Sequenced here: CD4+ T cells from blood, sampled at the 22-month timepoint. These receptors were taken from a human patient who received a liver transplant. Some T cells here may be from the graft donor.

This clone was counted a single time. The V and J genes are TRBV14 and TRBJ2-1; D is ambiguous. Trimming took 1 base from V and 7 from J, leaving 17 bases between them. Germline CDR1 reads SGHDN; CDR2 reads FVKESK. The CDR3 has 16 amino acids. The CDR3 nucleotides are TGTGCCAGCAGCCAAGGCCGTCATTTGGGTTGGAATGAGCAGTTCTTC. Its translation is CASSQGRHLGWNEQFF.

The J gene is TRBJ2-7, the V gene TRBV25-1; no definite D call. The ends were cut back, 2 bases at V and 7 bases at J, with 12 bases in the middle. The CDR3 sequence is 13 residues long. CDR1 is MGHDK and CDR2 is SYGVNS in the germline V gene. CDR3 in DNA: TGTGCCAGCAGTGAAATTCGTGAAGAGGAGCAGTACTTC. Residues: CASSEIREEEQYF.

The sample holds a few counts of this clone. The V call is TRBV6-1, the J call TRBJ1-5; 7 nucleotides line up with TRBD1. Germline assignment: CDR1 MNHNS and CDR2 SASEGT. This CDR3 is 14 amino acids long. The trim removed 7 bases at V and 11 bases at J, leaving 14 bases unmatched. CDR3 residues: CASIHRQGESSQHF. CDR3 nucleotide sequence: TGTGCCAGCATTCATAGGCAGGGGGAATCGTCCCAGCATTTT.

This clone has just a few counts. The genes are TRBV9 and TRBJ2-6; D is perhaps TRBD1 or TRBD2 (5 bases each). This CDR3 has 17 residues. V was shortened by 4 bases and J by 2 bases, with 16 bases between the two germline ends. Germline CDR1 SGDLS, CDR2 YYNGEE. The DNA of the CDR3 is TGTGCCAGCAGCCGAGGGCAGGGTATCCCTGGGGCCAACGTCCTGACTTTC. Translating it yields CASSRGQGIPGANVLTF.

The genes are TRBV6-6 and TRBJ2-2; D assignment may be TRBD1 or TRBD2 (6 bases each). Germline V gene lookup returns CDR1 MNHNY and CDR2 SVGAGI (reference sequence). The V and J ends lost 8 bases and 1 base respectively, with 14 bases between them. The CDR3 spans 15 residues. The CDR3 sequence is CASQGGGRNTGELFF. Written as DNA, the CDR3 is TGTGCCAGCCAAGGAGGGGGACGGAACACCGGGGAGCTGTTTTTT.

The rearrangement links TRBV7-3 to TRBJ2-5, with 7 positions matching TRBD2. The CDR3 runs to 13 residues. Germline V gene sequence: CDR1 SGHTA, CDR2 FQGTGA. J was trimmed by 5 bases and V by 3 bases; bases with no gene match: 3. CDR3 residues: CASSFGEGETQYF. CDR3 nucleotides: TGTGCCAGCAGCTTTGGGGAGGGGGAGACCCAGTACTTC.

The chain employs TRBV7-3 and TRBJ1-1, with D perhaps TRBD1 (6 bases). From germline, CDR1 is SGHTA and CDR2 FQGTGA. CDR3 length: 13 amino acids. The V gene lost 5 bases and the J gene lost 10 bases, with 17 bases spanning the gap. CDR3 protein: CASSPNRDTRAFF. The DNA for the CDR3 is TGTGCCAGCAGCCCGAACCGGGACACGAGAGCTTTCTTT.

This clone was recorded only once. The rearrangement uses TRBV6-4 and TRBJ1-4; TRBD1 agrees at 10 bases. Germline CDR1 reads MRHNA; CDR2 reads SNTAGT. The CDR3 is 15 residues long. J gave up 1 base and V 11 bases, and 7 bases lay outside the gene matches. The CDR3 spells CAGWDRGRTNEKLFF. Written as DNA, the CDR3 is TGTGCCGGATGGGACAGGGGTAGAACTAATGAAAAACTGTTTTTT.